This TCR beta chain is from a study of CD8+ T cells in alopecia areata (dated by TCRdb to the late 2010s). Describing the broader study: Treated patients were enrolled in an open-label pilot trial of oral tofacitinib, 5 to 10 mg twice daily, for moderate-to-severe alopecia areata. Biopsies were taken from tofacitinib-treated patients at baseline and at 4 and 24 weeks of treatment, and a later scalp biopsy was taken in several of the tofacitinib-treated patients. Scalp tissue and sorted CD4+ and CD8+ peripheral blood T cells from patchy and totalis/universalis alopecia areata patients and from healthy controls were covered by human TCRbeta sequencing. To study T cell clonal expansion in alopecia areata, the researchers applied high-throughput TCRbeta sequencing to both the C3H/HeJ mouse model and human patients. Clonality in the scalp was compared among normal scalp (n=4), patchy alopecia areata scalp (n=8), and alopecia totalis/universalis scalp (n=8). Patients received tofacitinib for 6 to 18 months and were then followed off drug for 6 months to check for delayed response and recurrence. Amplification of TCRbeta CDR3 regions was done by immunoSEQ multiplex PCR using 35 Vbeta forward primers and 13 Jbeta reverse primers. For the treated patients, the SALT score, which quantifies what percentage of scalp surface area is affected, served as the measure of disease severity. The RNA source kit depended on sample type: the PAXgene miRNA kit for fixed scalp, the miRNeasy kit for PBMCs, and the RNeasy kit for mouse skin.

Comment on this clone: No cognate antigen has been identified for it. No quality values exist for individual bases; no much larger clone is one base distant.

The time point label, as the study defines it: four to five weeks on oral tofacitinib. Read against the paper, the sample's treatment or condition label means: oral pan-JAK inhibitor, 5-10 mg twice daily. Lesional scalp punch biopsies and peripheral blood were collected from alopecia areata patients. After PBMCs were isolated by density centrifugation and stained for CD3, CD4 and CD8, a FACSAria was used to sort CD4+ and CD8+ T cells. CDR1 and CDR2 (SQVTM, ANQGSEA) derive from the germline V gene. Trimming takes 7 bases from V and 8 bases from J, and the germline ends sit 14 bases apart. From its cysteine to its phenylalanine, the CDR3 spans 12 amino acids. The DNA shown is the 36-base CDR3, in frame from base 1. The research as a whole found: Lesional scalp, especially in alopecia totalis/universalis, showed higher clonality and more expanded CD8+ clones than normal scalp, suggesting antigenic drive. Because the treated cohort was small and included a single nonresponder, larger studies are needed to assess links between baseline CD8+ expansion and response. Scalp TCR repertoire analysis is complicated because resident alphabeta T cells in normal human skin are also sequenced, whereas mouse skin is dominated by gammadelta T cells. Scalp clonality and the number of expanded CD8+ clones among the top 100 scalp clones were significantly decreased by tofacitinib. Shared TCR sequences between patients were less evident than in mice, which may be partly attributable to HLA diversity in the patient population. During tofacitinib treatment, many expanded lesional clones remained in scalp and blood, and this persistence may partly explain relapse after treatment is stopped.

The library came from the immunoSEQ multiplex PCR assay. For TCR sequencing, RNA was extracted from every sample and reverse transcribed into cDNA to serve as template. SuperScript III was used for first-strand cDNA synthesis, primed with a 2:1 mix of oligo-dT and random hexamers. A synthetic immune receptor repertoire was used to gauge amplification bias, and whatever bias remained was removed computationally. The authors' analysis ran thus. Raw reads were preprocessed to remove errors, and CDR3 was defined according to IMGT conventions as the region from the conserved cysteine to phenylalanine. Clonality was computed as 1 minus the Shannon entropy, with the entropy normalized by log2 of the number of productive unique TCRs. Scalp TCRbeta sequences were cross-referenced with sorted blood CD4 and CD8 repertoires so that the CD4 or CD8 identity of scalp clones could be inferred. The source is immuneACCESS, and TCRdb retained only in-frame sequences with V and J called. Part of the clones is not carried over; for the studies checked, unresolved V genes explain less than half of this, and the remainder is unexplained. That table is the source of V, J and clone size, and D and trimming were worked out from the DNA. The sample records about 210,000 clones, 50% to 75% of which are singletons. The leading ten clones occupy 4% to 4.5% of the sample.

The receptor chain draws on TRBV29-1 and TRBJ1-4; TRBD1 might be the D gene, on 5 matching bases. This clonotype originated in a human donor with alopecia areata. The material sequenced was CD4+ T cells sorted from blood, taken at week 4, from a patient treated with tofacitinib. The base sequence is TGCAGCGCCGGGTCGGGGGACGAAAAACTGTTTTTT. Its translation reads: CSAGSGDEKLFF.